These 22 T cell receptor beta chains were sequenced from one sample in a study of blood T cell repertoires in COVID-19. Assay used: immunoSEQ multiplex PCR; TCRdb lists only in-frame clones, some missing. The sample carries about 130,000 clones, 86% recorded once. Sequenced input: PBMCs or T cells enriched from blood (not recorded which). Every receptor here comes from a woman aged 45-59 years who had recovered from COVID-19.

The gene calls are TRBV4-1 and TRBJ2-3, with D possibly matching TRBD1 (5 bases). This CDR3 contains 15 residues. Germline V gene sequence: CDR1 MGHRA, CDR2 YSYEKL. V lost 5 bases, J lost 4 bases, and 16 bases lay in between. This CDR3 is CASSTDRGVPDTQYF. CDR3 nucleotides: TGCGCCAGCAGCACCGATAGGGGTGTGCCAGATACGCAGTATTTT.

The chain combines TRBV11-3 with TRBJ2-5; 7 bases line up with TRBD1. Trimming took 5 bases from V and 1 from J; bases not matched to a gene: 10. Germline V gives CDR1 SGHNT, CDR2 YENEEA. The CDR3 totals 16 residues. This chain's CDR3 is CASSPGTAAGQETQYF. The CDR3 DNA sequence: TGTGCCAGCAGCCCAGGGACAGCCGCGGGCCAAGAGACCCAGTACTTC.

J is TRBJ1-4 and V is TRBV6-5, with D unclear. Per germline, CDR1 MNHEY and CDR2 SVGAGI. V lost 7 bases to trimming and J lost 7 bases, with 10 bases between them. The CDR3 has 12 residues. CDR3 sequence (DNA): TGTGCCAGCACCTCTAGGCGTGAAAAACTGTTTTTT. This encodes CASTSRREKLFF.

This chain joins TRBV4-3 and TRBJ2-7, with D possibly matching TRBD2 (6 bases). The germline V and J ends were trimmed by 4 bases and 1 base, with 17 bases remaining between them. The CDR3 consists of 16 residues. Germline loops: CDR1 LGHNA, CDR2 YSLEER. The CDR3 is CASSPNGGFGSYEQYF. Written as DNA, the CDR3 is TGCGCCAGCAGCCCTAACGGGGGTTTTGGATCCTACGAGCAGTACTTC.

The gene calls are TRBV2 and TRBJ1-4, with 12 bases that match TRBD1. This CDR3 comprises 17 residues. Germline CDR1 is SNHLY and CDR2 is FYNNEI. V lost 6 bases, J lost 7 bases, and 12 bases stayed unmatched. CDR3 region: CASRWGTGGVTGEKLFF. The DNA for the CDR3 is TGTGCCAGCAGATGGGGGACAGGGGGCGTGACTGGTGAAAAACTGTTTTTT. The full variable domain, rest sourced from reference TRBV2 and TRBJ1-4, is EPEVTQTPSHQVTQMGQEVILRCVPISNHLYFYWYRQILGQKVEFLVSFYNNEISEKSEIFDDQFSVERPDGSNFTLKIRSTKLEDSAMYFCASRWGTGGVTGEKLFFGSGTQLSVL.

The chain couples TRBV27 to TRBJ2-1; 9 bases line up with TRBD2. V was pared by 0 bases and J by 4 bases, with 1 base of the junction left unmatched. CDR1 and CDR2 from the germline V gene are MNHEY and SMNVEV (reference sequence). CDR3 length: 15 residues. This chain's CDR3 is CASSLSRGGYNEQFF. The DNA of the CDR3 is TGTGCCAGCAGTTTATCGCGGGGGGGTTACAATGAGCAGTTCTTC.

This chain joins TRBV6-6 and TRBJ2-6; 12 nucleotides match TRBD2. After removal of 6 bases from V and 0 bases from J, the junction contained 9 bases not matched to a gene. The germline CDR1 and CDR2 sequences are MNHNY and SVGAGI (reference sequence). The CDR3 is 19 amino acids. The CDR3 DNA reads TGTGCCAGCAGACGACTAGCGGGGGCTCTCAGCTCTGGGGCCAACGTCCTGACTTTC. Residues: CASRRLAGALSSGANVLTF.

The rearrangement links TRBV11-2 to TRBJ2-5, with TRBD1 identical over 10 bases. This CDR3 comprises 13 residues. Germline values: CDR1 SGHAT, CDR2 FQNNGV. The V gene end was trimmed by 8 bases and the J gene end by 5 bases; junction bases not matched to a gene: 5. The CDR3 region has the DNA TGTGCCAGCCGGGACAGGGGTTCGGAGACCCAGTACTTC. The encoded protein is CASRDRGSETQYF. Filled out from reference TRBV11-2 and TRBJ2-5, the complete variable domain reads EAGVAQSPRYKIIEKRQSVAFWCNPISGHATLYWYQQILGQGPKLLIQFQNNGVVDDSQLPKDRFSAERLKGVDSTLKIQPAKLEDSAVYLCASRDRGSETQYFGPGTRLLVL.

The chain combines TRBV9 with TRBJ2-2, with D perhaps TRBD2 (6 bases). The CDR3 runs 15 residues. Germline V gene sequence: CDR1 SGDLS, CDR2 YYNGEE. V was shortened by 4 bases and J by 1 base, with 11 bases between the two germline ends. The CDR3: CASSPGGMNTGELFF. The CDR3 DNA reads as TGTGCCAGCAGCCCCGGAGGGATGAACACCGGGGAGCTGTTTTTT.

The rearrangement uses TRBV5-1 and TRBJ1-1, with 10 bases lining up with TRBD1. This CDR3 is built from 15 residues. J lost 0 bases, V lost 5 bases, and 4 bases had no gene match. CDR1 is SGHRS, CDR2 YFSETQ, per germline. CDR3 sequence (DNA): TGCGCCAGCAGGGGACAGGGGCGACTGAACACTGAAGCTTTCTTT. Its protein is CASRGQGRLNTEAFF.

This chain joins TRBV21-1 and TRBJ1-5; TRBD1, the D gene given by the table, was not confirmed from the DNA. TRBV21-1 is termed a pseudogene. This CDR3 has 15 amino acids. The CDR3 is CASSKGDRGRQPQHF. The CDR3 nucleotides are TGTGCCAGCAGCAAAGGAGACAGGGGGCGTCAGCCCCAGCATTTT.

This chain links TRBV9 with TRBJ2-7; 8 bases line up with TRBD1. Looked up from germline, CDR1 is SGDLS and CDR2 is YYNGEE. This CDR3 has 13 residues. V lost 0 bases, J lost 7 bases, and 3 bases stayed unmatched. The CDR3 here is CASSVDRGREQYF. In nucleotides, the CDR3 is TGTGCCAGCAGCGTAGACAGGGGGAGGGAGCAGTACTTC.

The chain is built from TRBV2 and TRBJ2-3; TRBD2 might be the D (7 bases). The germline V and J ends were trimmed by 8 bases and 0 bases, with 18 bases remaining between them. Per the germline V gene, CDR1 is SNHLY and CDR2 is FYNNEI. The length of the CDR3 is 16 residues. For the CDR3, the DNA is TGTGCCAGCGCCCATGGGGGGGCCCGAAGCACAGATACGCAGTATTTT. It translates to CASAHGGARSTDTQYF.

The V gene is TRBV6-1, the J gene TRBJ1-1, with D unclear. Germline V gives CDR1 MNHNS, CDR2 SASEGT. The CDR3 sequence is 14 residues long. Between the trimmed V and J ends, which lost 1 base and 6 bases, there was a span of 12 bases. CDR3 amino acids: CASSEVAARPEAFF. CDR3 coding DNA: TGTGCCAGCAGTGAAGTGGCGGCCCGACCTGAAGCTTTCTTT.

The chain couples TRBV4-1 to TRBJ2-3, with 13 bases fitting TRBD2. The germline V gene encodes CDR1 MGHRA and CDR2 YSYEKL. V lost 3 bases, J lost 5 bases, and 5 bases stayed unmatched. CDR3 length: 16 residues. CDR3 protein: CASSQVLAGGQDTQYF. The CDR3 nucleotides read TGCGCCAGCAGCCAGGTACTAGCGGGGGGGCAAGATACGCAGTATTTT.

The chain employs TRBV7-9 and TRBJ2-7; perhaps TRBD2 as D (5 bases). The V end lost 1 base, the J end lost 6 bases, and 19 bases lay between the germline ends. There are 16 residues in the CDR3. Per germline, CDR1 SEHNR and CDR2 FQNEAQ (reference sequence). The CDR3 DNA reads TGTGCCAGCAGCTTAGGATCGGCGGGTTCGGGATTCGAGCAGTACTTC. Its protein is CASSLGSAGSGFEQYF.

This chain joins TRBV10-1 and TRBJ1-3; D is ambiguous. V shed 3 bases and J shed 0 bases, with 6 bases lying between them. The CDR3 has 14 residues. Germline V lookup: CDR1 WNHNN, CDR2 SYGVQD (reference sequence). As DNA, the CDR3 is TGCGCCAGCAGTGACCTAAGCTCTGGAAACACCATATATTTT. Its protein product is CASSDLSSGNTIYF.

The chain links TRBV19 to TRBJ1-5, with TRBD1 identical over 7 bases. Germline trimming cut 10 bases from V and 1 base from J; bases unmatched to any gene: 4. The CDR3 covers 13 residues. The germline V gene has CDR1 LNHDA and CDR2 SQIVND (reference sequence). The CDR3 loop reads CATNRGSNQPQHF. As DNA, the CDR3 is TGTGCCACTAACAGGGGAAGCAATCAGCCCCAGCATTTT.

The sample holds one count of this clone. The chain uses TRBV10-3 and TRBJ1-6, with 7 positions matching TRBD1. The germline V gene encodes CDR1 ENHRY and CDR2 SYGVKD. V gave up 1 base and J gave up 9 bases; unmatched junction bases: 6. CDR3 size: 15 residues. The CDR3 nucleotides read TGTGCCATCAGTGAGTTGGACAGGAGAGGTTCACCCCTCCACTTT. Its translation is CAISELDRRGSPLHF.

This clone was detected a few times. The chain uses TRBV27 and TRBJ2-1, with D maybe TRBD2 (5 bases). Per the germline V gene, CDR1 is MNHEY and CDR2 is SMNVEV (reference sequence). V dropped 6 bases and J dropped 2 bases, with 17 bases sitting between them. The CDR3 contains 16 residues. The CDR3 bases are TGTGCCAGCAGAGCGGAGGCCTCCCTAACCTACAATGAGCAGTTCTTC. It is translated as CASRAEASLTYNEQFF.

For the CDR3, the DNA is TGTGCCAGCAGCTTGGTCGGGGGGGCATATGAGCAGTTCTTC. Translated, it gives CASSLVGGAYEQFF. V gene TRBV5-5 combines with J gene TRBJ2-1; 8 bases are shared with TRBD2. V lost 0 bases, J lost 8 bases, and 4 bases stayed unmatched. CDR3 length: 14 residues. Germline CDR1 reads SGHKS; CDR2 reads YYEKEE (reference sequence).

The V call is TRBV5-4, the J call TRBJ1-2; 8 nucleotides align to TRBD1. Germline CDR1 is SGHNT and CDR2 is YYREEE (reference sequence). The CDR3 runs 16 residues. The V segment lost 4 bases and the J segment 2 bases; nucleotides outside the gene matches: 10. The CDR3 sequence is CASSPQGAVKNYGYTF. The CDR3 coding sequence is TGTGCCAGCAGCCCCCAGGGGGCAGTTAAAAACTATGGCTACACCTTC.